Below are 2 T cell receptor beta chains sequenced from a single sample in a study of cytomegalovirus exposure and HLA in healthy donors. The PCR made use of 60 Vbeta and 13 Jbeta primers. This table comes from immunoSEQ multiplex PCR, and its TCRdb copy is limited to in-frame clones, with some not included. The table records about 98,000 clones, around 73% of them present only once. Source material: PBMCs. The receptors stem from a female donor in good health and CMV-seronegative.

The chain carries TRBV7-9 and TRBJ1-2; D gene ambiguous. The CDR3 extends over 14 amino acids. The germline gives CDR1 SEHNR, CDR2 FQNEAQ (reference sequence). V lost 5 bases and J 8 bases, leaving 18 bases between the germline ends. Here the CDR3 DNA reads TGTGCCAGCAGCGCCGGGATCCCAGCTATAGGCTACACCTTC. Protein: CASSAGIPAIGYTF.

The V gene is TRBV5-6, the J gene TRBJ1-4; the D gene is possibly TRBD1 (5 bases). The V and J ends lost 4 bases and 13 bases respectively, with 20 bases between them. The CDR3 is 14 residues long. The germline gives CDR1 SGHDT, CDR2 YYEEEE. The CDR3: CASSDPGEGRRLFF. In DNA form, the CDR3 reads TGTGCCAGCAGCGACCCTGGGGAGGGGCGGAGACTGTTTTTT. Full variable domain (remainder filled in from reference TRBV5-6 and TRBJ1-4): DAGVTQSPTHLIKTRGQQVTLRCSPKSGHDTVSWYQQALGQGPQFIFQYYEEEERQRGNFPDRFSGHQFPNYSSELNVNALLLGDSALYLCASSDPGEGRRLFFGSGTQLSVL.